The 12 T cell receptor beta chains listed next were all sequenced from one sample in a study of OX40 agonist ivuxolimab in advanced cancers. TCRdb's copy holds only in-frame clones and misses some; the assay was immunoSEQ multiplex PCR. The sample lists 60,000 to 75,000 clones, about four fifths occurring once. Sequences were derived from CD4+ or CD8+ T cells sorted from blood, sampled in a trial of the OX40 agonist ivuxolimab. These receptors were obtained from an adult with an advanced solid tumor such as melanoma, head and neck, liver or kidney cancer.

This chain joins TRBV28 and TRBJ1-4; the D gene is possibly TRBD1 (5 bases). CDR1 and CDR2 (germline): MDHEN, SYDVKM. CDR3 length: 13 amino acids. V shed 2 bases and J shed 7 bases, with 8 bases lying between them. CDR3 sequence: CASSLQGVEKLFF. The CDR3 region has the DNA TGTGCCAGCAGTTTACAGGGTGTTGAAAAACTGTTTTTT.

The gene calls are TRBV2 and TRBJ2-3; perhaps TRBD1 as D (5 bases). Looked up from germline, CDR1 is SNHLY and CDR2 is FYNNEI. There are 12 residues in the CDR3. With 10 bases removed from V and 0 bases from J, the gap between germline ends came to 8 bases. The CDR3 sequence is CAIRVSTDTQYF. The CDR3 nucleotides are TGTGCCATCAGGGTTAGCACAGATACGCAGTATTTT.

This clone came up a few times. DNA for the CDR3: TGTGCCAGCTCTCGGGACAGGGGAAATAGCAATCAGCCCCAGCATTTT. The encoded protein is CASSRDRGNSNQPQHF. The rearrangement links TRBV18 to TRBJ1-5; TRBD1 matches 10 bases. The germline V gene encodes CDR1 KGHSH and CDR2 LQKENI. With 6 bases clipped from V and 0 bases from J, the junction kept 5 bases outside the gene matches. CDR3 length equals 16 residues. Together with reference TRBV18 and TRBJ1-5, the CDR3 gives the full variable domain: NAGVMQNPRHLVRRRGQEARLRCSPMKGHSHVYWYRQLPEEGLKFMVYLQKENIIDESGMPKERFSAEFPKEGPSILRIQQVVRGDSAAYFCASSRDRGNSNQPQHFGDGTRLSIL.

The V gene is TRBV19, the J gene TRBJ2-1; 9 positions match TRBD2. Germline loops: CDR1 LNHDA, CDR2 SQIVND (reference sequence). The CDR3 length is 16 residues. The V gene end was trimmed by 5 bases and the J gene end by 6 bases; junction bases not matched to a gene: 11. The CDR3 region has the DNA TGTGCCAGTAGTCCCCGAGCGGGGGGCGACTTCAATGAGCAGTTCTTC. This translates into CASSPRAGGDFNEQFF.

The CDR3 nucleotides are TGTGCCAGCAGCTTAGAGGACTGGACTAGCGGGGAATTCTCCTACGAGCAGTACTTC. Its translation is CASSLEDWTSGEFSYEQYF. The V call is TRBV7-2, the J call TRBJ2-7, with TRBD2 matching over 12 bases. V lost 1 base and J lost 0; bases outside the gene matches: 10. This CDR3 contains 19 residues. Per the germline V gene, CDR1 is SGHTA and CDR2 is FQGNSA. The full variable domain, with the rest looked up from reference TRBV7-2 and TRBJ2-7, is GAGVSQSPSNKVTEKGKDVELRCDPISGHTALYWYRQSLGQGLEFLIYFQGNSAPDKSGLPSDRFSAERTGGSVSTLTIQRTQQEDSAVYLCASSLEDWTSGEFSYEQYFGPGTRLTVT.

The genes are TRBV19 and TRBJ1-2; 7 bases fit TRBD1. V shed 5 bases and J 13 bases; nucleotides not matched to a gene: 10. This CDR3 region has 12 residues. Germline lookup yields CDR1 LNHDA and CDR2 SQIVND (reference sequence). The CDR3 here is CASSRSQGEITF. In DNA form, the CDR3 reads TGTGCCAGTAGTCGCTCTCAGGGGGAGATCACCTTC.

The chain uses TRBV4-3 and TRBJ2-7, with D perhaps TRBD1 (5 bases). Trimming took off 0 bases at V and 3 bases at J, with 12 bases between the two ends. The CDR3 length is 15 residues. CDR1 is LGHNA and CDR2 is YSLEER in the germline V gene. CDR3 bases: TGCGCCAGCAGCCAAGAAGCGACAGCCTTCTACGAGCAGTACTTC. It translates to CASSQEATAFYEQYF.

The V gene is TRBV9, the J gene TRBJ2-5; 8 bases are a match to TRBD1. The DNA end is a closer match to TRBJ2-7, so the J assignment may be wrong. Germline values: CDR1 SGDLS, CDR2 YYNGEE. This CDR3 is 16 amino acids long. The CDR3 here is CASSAASTGALYEQYF. The CDR3 DNA reads TGTGCCAGCAGCGCCGCCTCGACAGGGGCCCTCTACGAGCAGTACTTC.

The rearrangement uses TRBV6-5 and TRBJ2-1; a weak D match, TRBD2 (6 bases). The CDR3 is 13 amino acids. V shed 6 bases and J shed 7 bases, with 13 bases lying between them. CDR1 MNHEY and CDR2 SVGAGI come from the germline V gene. The CDR3 sequence: CASSIPGGNEQFF. In DNA form, the CDR3 reads TGTGCCAGCAGCATCCCCGGGGGTAATGAGCAGTTCTTC.

The chain uses TRBV11-3 and TRBJ2-7, with 14 bases identical to TRBD2. With 5 bases clipped from V and 5 bases from J, the junction kept 8 bases outside the gene matches. CDR3 length: 16 residues. Germline CDR1 is SGHNT and CDR2 is YENEEA. CDR3 residues: CASSRTSGGSSHEQYF. The CDR3 DNA sequence: TGTGCCAGCAGCAGGACTAGCGGGGGGTCGTCCCACGAGCAGTACTTC.

The gene calls are TRBV27 and TRBJ1-1, with 11 bases aligning to TRBD1. This CDR3 comprises 16 residues. The germline V gene encodes CDR1 MNHEY and CDR2 SMNVEV (reference sequence). The V segment lost 3 bases and the J segment 11 bases; nucleotides outside the gene matches: 14. CDR3 residues: CASSFQPGQGVLGAFF. CDR3 in DNA: TGTGCCAGCAGTTTTCAACCGGGACAGGGGGTTTTAGGCGCTTTCTTT.

The rearrangement joins TRBV5-1 to TRBJ2-6; 10 nucleotides line up with TRBD1. Germline V lookup: CDR1 SGHRS, CDR2 YFSETQ. This CDR3 spans 19 amino acids. The V gene end was trimmed by 4 bases and the J gene end by 1 base; junction bases not matched to a gene: 11. Here the CDR3 reads CASSLTPGTGESGANVLTF. The CDR3 DNA reads TGCGCCAGCAGCCTCACTCCCGGGACAGGGGAGTCTGGGGCCAACGTCCTGACTTTC.